A single T cell receptor beta chain is shown here with its context. The target antigen is unknown. This sample also contains other DNA sequences that code for the same CDR3. The CDR3 consists of 14 residues. J gave up 4 bases and V 5 bases, and 6 bases lay outside the gene matches. Germline V gene lookup returns CDR1 PRHDT and CDR2 FYEKMQ (reference sequence). Clones were read by immunoSEQ multiplex PCR, and TCRdb kept only the in-frame ones, dropping some. The sample lists hundreds of thousands of clones, roughly 95% occurring once. The data belong to a study of shared clonotypes between healthy human individuals. Whole-study context: Per-donor plates numbered three CD4 naive, three CD4 memory, two CD8 naive and one CD8 memory. The study, taken as a whole, reports: Sequencing depth was predicted to influence how clonotypes are shared among donors. Rarefaction analysis demonstrated incomplete sorted-subset sequencing notwithstanding large depth.

It was CD45RO-negative cells, positively selected for CCR7, that made up naive CD8 cells, with terminally differentiated effector memory CD45RA+ cells excluded. This TCR derives from a woman in her twenties or thirties in good health. Material for sequencing was naive CD8+ T cells sorted from blood. The V and J genes are TRBV13 and TRBJ2-7; 9 bases fit TRBD1. CDR3 amino acids: CASSPGTGSYEQYF. CDR3 nucleotide sequence: TGTGCCAGCAGCCCCGGGACAGGGAGTTACGAGCAGTACTTC.